The TCR beta chain described here comes from a study of TIL therapy for anti-PD-1-resistant metastatic lung cancer. Overall study: Tumors had a median PD-L1 proportion score of roughly 5.7%.

Time point specified: pre-treatment sample, taken before nivolumab and TIL therapy. Pleural nodules or supraclavicular lymph nodes made up most of the excised metastases sampled. Losses at the gene ends were 4 bases for V and 3 bases for J; bases not matched to a gene: 9. The CDR3 runs 15 residues. From germline, CDR1 is SGHNT and CDR2 YYREEE (reference sequence). Sequencing used immunoSEQ v3. Assay: immunoSEQ multiplex PCR; the TCRdb copy retains only in-frame clones and omits some. The repertoire consists of over 10,000 clones, with roughly two thirds occurring once and the leading ten covering about 8.4%.

Material: tumor tissue, obtained at baseline. V and J are TRBV5-4 and TRBJ2-7; 8 nucleotides match TRBD1. This clonotype originated in a woman between 30 and 80 years old with non-small cell lung cancer. The DNA of the CDR3 is TGTGCCAGCAGCCACGCGGACAGGGATCTCTACGAGCAGTACTTC. This translates into CASSHADRDLYEQYF.